Sequencing of this T cell receptor beta chain was carried out in a study of T cell responses to AZD1222 COVID-19 vaccine listed by TCRdb under 2021. For the wider study: TCR sequencing was performed for over 230 trial participants, of whom around 210 were given two doses of AZD1222 and approximately 26 were given two doses of MenACWY control vaccine. Trial participants were enrolled by age into subgroups of 18-55, 56-69 and 70-plus years, and roughly 160, 29 and 62 TCR-sequenced participants, respectively, were included in these subgroups. Study-level results and caveats: Because no day 14 peak-response samples were available, the repertoires could be characterized only after the peak T cell response. Conclusions about previously exposed vaccinees are limited because only a handful of AZD1222 recipients were SARS-CoV-2 seropositive at baseline. The vaccine-associated CD4 TCRs covered the entire spike protein, and the dominant responses fell in regions 160-218 and 743-854. Most participants were white British and females outnumbered males, and the authors suggested that clonal diversity may have been underestimated. Epitopes outside the regions mutated in the B.1.351 and B.1.1.7 variants were reportedly recognized by nearly half of the unique spike-specific TCRs. Spike-specific TCR breadth and depth rose significantly after two AZD1222 doses compared with day 0 and with MenACWY recipients. The 56-69-year group was small, and its depth increase did not reach significance, likely because of low power.

Including the terminal cysteine and phenylalanine, the CDR3 comprises 13 residues. The CDR3 DNA has 39 bases and is translated from base 1. Taken from the germline V gene (reference sequence), the CDR1 and CDR2 loops are SEHNR and FQNEAQ. V is trimmed back by 6 bases and J by 6 bases, and the junction contains 7 bases that no gene match accounts for. Reading the label with the study, this specimen's time point is: about 28 days (+/-7) after the second vaccine dose. AZD1222 recipients with second doses at about 4 weeks or about 12 weeks were pooled, because spike-specific TCR depth and breadth did not differ between schedules. Vaccinee samples were obtained from the UK trials COV001 and COV002, which included a single-blind randomized controlled phase 2/3 trial of AZD1222 (ChAdOx1 nCoV-19) in healthy adults. For TCRbeta chain sequencing, PBMC samples from trial participants were taken at day 0 and at day 28 after the second dose.

Regarding this clone: Which antigen it targets is not known. Base quality data are lacking; no much larger clone is found one base away.

The CDR3 regions of human TCRbeta chains were analyzed by immunosequencing. As for the original processing: TCRs in the repertoires were compared against a reference library of SARS-CoV-2-specific TCRs that had been generated with the MIRA antigen-specificity platform. Breadth was defined as the fraction of unique TCRs that were SARS-CoV-2-associated, and depth was defined as the fraction of total T cells that were SARS-CoV-2-associated. Using the MIRA data, each spike-specific TCR was assigned both to the spike region to which the TCR was reactive and to a CD4 or CD8 class. Log10-transformed breadth and depth values were compared by one-way ANOVA with Sidak's multiple comparisons tests. What TCRdb holds here is the immuneACCESS table cut down to in-frame rearrangements. Part of the clones is not present; checked against another copy, under half of the missing clones reflect an unresolved V gene, and the others are unexplained. Clone size and the V and J calls come from that table; the DNA yielded D and trimming. The sample has about 140,000 clones on record, 70% to 90% of them singletons. Jointly, the top ten make up approximately 4.7% of the sample.

In this chain, TRBV7-9 is recombined with TRBJ1-1, with 7 bases matching TRBD1. The sequences come from peripheral blood, collected 28 days after the second AZD1222 dose. The source is an adult who received the AZD1222 COVID-19 vaccine. The DNA is TGTGCCAGCAGTTCTTACGACAGGGCTGAAGCTTTCTTT. This gives the protein CASSSYDRAEAFF.